This TCR beta chain was captured in a study of T cells in Graves' hyperthyroidism and ophthalmopathy. Germline V CDR1 and CDR2: SEHNR, FQNEAQ (reference sequence). V was pared by 7 bases and J by 1 base, with 8 bases of the junction left unmatched. The CDR3 contains 15 residues. Patients with uncontrolled infections, other autoimmune diseases, pregnancy or lactation were excluded. Each diagnosis drew on symptoms, thyroxine, TRAb, thyroid ultrasound and orbital computed tomography findings. It was RNA transcripts that yielded the amplified TCR beta CDR3 regions. Carried out on the TCR CDR3, a first-round RT-PCR used the HTBI primer set. MiXCR, applied by TCRdb to the multiplex PCR reads, yields one record per CDR3 protein. The table lists fewer than 400,000 distinct CDR3 sequences, around 25% of them singletons.

This sequence joins TRBV7-9 and TRBJ1-1; 8 bases align to TRBD1. This TCR was sampled from a man aged 45 to 65 with Graves' hyperthyroidism. Sequencing used blood. CDR3 DNA: TGTGCCAGCACCGGACAGGGAGGGACGAACACTGAAGCTTTCTTT. It codes for CASTGQGGTNTEAFF. Supplemented by reference TRBV7-9 and TRBJ1-1, the full variable domain reads DTGVSQNPRHKITKRGQNVTFRCDPISEHNRLYWYRQTLGQGPEFLTYFQNEAQLEKSRLLSDRFSAERPKGSFSTLEIQRTEQGDSAMYLCASTGQGGTNTEAFFGQGTRLTVV.